This T cell receptor (beta chain) was profiled in a study of CD8 T cells in Susac syndrome. Overall study results and limits: Repertoires of Susac syndrome CD4+ T cells lacked clonal expansion.

As to this clonotype: Its antigen is unknown.

The diagnostic criteria were recently defined, and patients with Susac syndrome met them for definite or probable disease. RNA, at about 0.5 to 1 ug, was reverse transcribed with random hexamers. Using its own MiXCR run on the immunoSEQ multiplex PCR reads, TCRdb lists one record per CDR3 protein. The sample records some 99,000 distinct CDR3 sequences, around 94% being singletons. The V and J ends lost 1 base and 4 bases, in that order; junction bases with no gene match: 3. Germline V gene sequence: CDR1 LGHNA, CDR2 YSLEER. The CDR3 runs 16 residues. Sample: CD4+ T cells from PBMCs. The clonotype comes from a human donor with Susac syndrome. This chain links TRBV4-3 with TRBJ2-6; TRBD1 aligns across 8 bases. The CDR3 DNA is TGCGCCAGCAGCCAAGGGACAGGGACCGGGGCCAACGTCCTGACTTTC. This translates into CASSQGTGTGANVLTF.